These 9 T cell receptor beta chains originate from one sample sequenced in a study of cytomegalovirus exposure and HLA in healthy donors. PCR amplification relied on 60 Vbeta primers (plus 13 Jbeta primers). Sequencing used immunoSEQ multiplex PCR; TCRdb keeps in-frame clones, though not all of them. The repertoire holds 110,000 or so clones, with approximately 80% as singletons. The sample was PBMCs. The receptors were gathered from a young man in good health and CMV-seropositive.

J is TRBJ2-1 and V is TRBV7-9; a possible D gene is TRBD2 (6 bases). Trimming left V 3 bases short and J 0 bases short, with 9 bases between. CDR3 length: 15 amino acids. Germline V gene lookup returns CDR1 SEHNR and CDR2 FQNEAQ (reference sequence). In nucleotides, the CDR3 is TGTGCCAGCAGCTTTCTAGCGAGCTCCTACAATGAGCAGTTCTTC. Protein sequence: CASSFLASSYNEQFF.

CDR3 residues: CASSLWGPNTEAFF. DNA of the CDR3: TGTGCCAGCAGCTTATGGGGCCCGAACACTGAAGCTTTCTTT. V usage is TRBV11-3 and J usage is TRBJ1-1, with a tentative D call TRBD1 (5 bases). Germline V lookup: CDR1 SGHNT, CDR2 YENEEA. Trimming stripped 2 bases from V and 1 base from J, with 8 bases between. The CDR3 covers 14 residues.

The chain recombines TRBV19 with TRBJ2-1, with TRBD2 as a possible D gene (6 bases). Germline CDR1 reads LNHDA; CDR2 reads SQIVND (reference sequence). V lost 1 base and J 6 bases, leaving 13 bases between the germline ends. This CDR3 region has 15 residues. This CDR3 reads CASSIGGIGGNEQFF. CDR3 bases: TGTGCCAGTAGTATAGGCGGGATTGGCGGCAATGAGCAGTTCTTC.

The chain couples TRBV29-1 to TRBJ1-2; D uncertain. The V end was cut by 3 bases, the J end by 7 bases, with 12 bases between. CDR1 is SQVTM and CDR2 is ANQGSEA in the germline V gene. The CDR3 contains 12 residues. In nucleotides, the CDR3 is TGCAGCGTTGATTCGGGTTTGGGTGGCTACACCTTC. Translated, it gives CSVDSGLGGYTF. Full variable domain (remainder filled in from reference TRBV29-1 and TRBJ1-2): SAVISQKPSRDICQRGTSLTIQCQVDSQVTMMFWYRQQPGQSLTLIATANQGSEATYESGFVIDKFPISRPNLTFSTLTVSNMSPEDSSIYLCSVDSGLGGYTFGSGTRLTVV.

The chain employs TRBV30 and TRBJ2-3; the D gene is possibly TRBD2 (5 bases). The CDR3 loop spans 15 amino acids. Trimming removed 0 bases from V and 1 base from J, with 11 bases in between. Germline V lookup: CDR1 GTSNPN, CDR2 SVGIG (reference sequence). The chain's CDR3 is CAWSVKRTGTDTQYF. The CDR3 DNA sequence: TGTGCCTGGAGTGTAAAACGGACTGGCACAGATACGCAGTATTTT.

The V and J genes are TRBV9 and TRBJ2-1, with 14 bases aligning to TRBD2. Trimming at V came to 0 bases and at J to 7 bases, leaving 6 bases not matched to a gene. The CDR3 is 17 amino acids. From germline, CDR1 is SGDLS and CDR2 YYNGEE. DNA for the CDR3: TGTGCCAGCAGCGTAGCGACTAGCGGGAGGGTGGGTAATGAGCAGTTCTTC. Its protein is CASSVATSGRVGNEQFF.

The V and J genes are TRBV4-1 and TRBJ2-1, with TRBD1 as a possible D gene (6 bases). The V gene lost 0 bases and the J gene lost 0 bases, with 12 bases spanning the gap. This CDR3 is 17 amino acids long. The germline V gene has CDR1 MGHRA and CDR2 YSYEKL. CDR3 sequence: CASSQEGAELSYNEQFF. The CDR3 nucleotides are TGCGCCAGCAGCCAAGAGGGGGCGGAGCTCTCCTACAATGAGCAGTTCTTC.

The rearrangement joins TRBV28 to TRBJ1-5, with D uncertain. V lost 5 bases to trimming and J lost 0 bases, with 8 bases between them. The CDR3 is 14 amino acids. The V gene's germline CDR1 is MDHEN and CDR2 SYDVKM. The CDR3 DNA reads TGTGCCAGCAGTCTCTTCCTTAGCAATCAGCCCCAGCATTTT. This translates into CASSLFLSNQPQHF.

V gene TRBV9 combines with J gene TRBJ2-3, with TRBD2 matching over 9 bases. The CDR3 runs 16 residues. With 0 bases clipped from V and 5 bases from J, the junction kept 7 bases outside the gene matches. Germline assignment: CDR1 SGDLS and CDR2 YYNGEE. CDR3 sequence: CASSVEGSGGGDTQYF. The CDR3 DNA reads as TGTGCCAGCAGCGTAGAAGGTAGCGGGGGTGGAGATACGCAGTATTTT.